This T cell receptor (beta chain) derives from a study of blood T cell repertoires in COVID-19. V lost 3 bases and J 8 bases, leaving 17 bases between the germline ends. The germline CDR1 and CDR2 sequences are MNHNY and SVGAGI (reference sequence). The CDR3 spans 15 residues. TCRdb's table, derived via immunoSEQ multiplex PCR, lists solely in-frame clones and lacks some. The table has 100,000 to 150,000 clones, around three quarters seen once. The origin of this receptor is a man between 65 and 80 years old with acute or convalescent COVID-19. The chain has TRBV6-6 and TRBJ2-4; possible D gene TRBD1, 5 bases. Sequences were obtained from peripheral blood. CDR3 in DNA: TGTGCCAGCAGTTATACAGGAAGTTCAGCATACATTCAGTACTTC. This encodes CASSYTGSSAYIQYF.